What follows are 21 T cell receptor beta chains derived from one specimen sequenced in a study of blood T cell repertoires in COVID-19. Libraries were prepared by immunoSEQ multiplex PCR; TCRdb keeps only in-frame clonotypes and omits some of them. Here the sample spans under 50,000 clones, 80% to 95% being singletons. Input material: peripheral blood. These receptors were taken from a man in his sixties with COVID-19, enrolled during active disease.

The rearrangement links TRBV18 to TRBJ1-1; D gene unclear. This CDR3 contains 14 residues. Deletions cut 2 bases from V and 1 base from J, with 8 bases between. In germline, CDR1 is KGHSH, CDR2 LQKENI. CDR3 protein: CASSPELQNTEAFF. The CDR3 nucleotides are TGTGCCAGCTCACCAGAACTCCAGAACACTGAAGCTTTCTTT.

The V call is TRBV10-3, the J call TRBJ2-1, with D perhaps TRBD2 (5 bases). Germline loops: CDR1 ENHRY, CDR2 SYGVKD. This CDR3 comprises 15 residues. V gave up 4 bases and J gave up 7 bases, with 17 bases separating them. For the CDR3, the DNA is TGTGCCATCAGTGTGGGAGCGGACCCGAGAAATGAGCAGTTCTTC. It translates to CAISVGADPRNEQFF.

The chain carries TRBV5-1 and TRBJ1-5, with 7 bases identical to TRBD1. The CDR3 extends over 15 amino acids. J gave up 3 bases and V 0 bases, and 3 bases lay outside the gene matches. Germline-derived CDR1 and CDR2 are SGHRS and YFSETQ. CDR3 bases: TGCGCCAGCAGCTTGGACAGGGGCCACAATCAGCCCCAGCATTTT. Amino acids: CASSLDRGHNQPQHF.

This chain joins TRBV4-2 and TRBJ1-1; D is unclear. Germline V gene sequence: CDR1 LGHNA, CDR2 YNFKEQ. The CDR3 totals 12 residues. V was cut by 6 bases and J by 1 base, with 6 bases left in between. CDR3 sequence: CASRAPNTEAFF. The CDR3 coding sequence is TGTGCCAGCAGGGCTCCGAACACTGAAGCTTTCTTT.

The J gene is TRBJ1-1, the V gene TRBV5-1, with unresolved D. With 0 bases removed from V and 11 bases from J, the gap between germline ends came to 14 bases. CDR1 SGHRS and CDR2 YFSETQ come from the germline V gene. The CDR3 totals 13 residues. The CDR3 protein is CASSLDTLGAAFF. CDR3 nucleotide sequence: TGCGCCAGCAGCTTGGACACCCTCGGAGCCGCTTTCTTT.

The gene calls are TRBV2 and TRBJ1-2, with D tentatively TRBD1 (6 bases). With 6 bases removed from V and 3 bases from J, the gap between germline ends came to 11 bases. This CDR3 region has 13 residues. Germline CDR1 SNHLY, CDR2 FYNNEI. The CDR3 DNA sequence: TGTGCCAGCAGCCAAGCAGGGGACTATGGCTACACCTTC. Translating it yields CASSQAGDYGYTF. Together with reference TRBV2 and TRBJ1-2, the CDR3 gives the full variable domain: EPEVTQTPSHQVTQMGQEVILRCVPISNHLYFYWYRQILGQKVEFLVSFYNNEISEKSEIFDDQFSVERPDGSNFTLKIRSTKLEDSAMYFCASSQAGDYGYTFGSGTRLTVV.

The rearrangement uses TRBV9 and TRBJ2-1, with 10 bases fitting TRBD2. Germline V gene sequence: CDR1 SGDLS, CDR2 YYNGEE. The CDR3 is 15 amino acids. V was pared by 1 base and J by 7 bases, with 5 bases of the junction left unmatched. In DNA, the CDR3 is TGTGCCAGCAGCGTAAGCGGGGGGGCCAAAAATGAGCAGTTCTTC. This gives the protein CASSVSGGAKNEQFF.

This chain uses TRBV12-3 or TRBV12-4 with TRBJ1-2; 8 positions match TRBD1. Trimming cost V 11 bases and J 5 bases; bases outside gene matches: 10. The CDR3 loop spans 13 amino acids. CDR3 in DNA: TGTGCCGTAACAGGGGGGCGATCGTATGGCTACACCTTC. It specifies CAVTGGRSYGYTF.

The rearrangement links TRBV11-2 to TRBJ2-5, with D perhaps TRBD1 (6 bases). Germline CDR1 SGHAT, CDR2 FQNNGV. The CDR3 runs 16 residues. The ends were cut back, 3 bases at V and 5 bases at J, with 19 bases in the middle. The DNA for the CDR3 is TGTGCCAGCAGCTTTAAACAGGGCAAGGTTCAGGAGACCCAGTACTTC. Translated, it gives CASSFKQGKVQETQYF.

The chain links TRBV5-3 to TRBJ1-1; a weak D match, TRBD1 (5 bases). TRBV5-3 counts as an open reading frame of uncertain function. Trimming stripped 3 bases from V and 4 bases from J, with 16 bases between. This CDR3 is 15 amino acids long. The CDR3 spells CARSSRRAEGTEAFF. CDR3 sequence (DNA): TGTGCCAGAAGCTCCCGCAGGGCAGAAGGCACTGAAGCTTTCTTT.

The rearrangement uses TRBV3-1 (or the pseudogene TRBV3-2) and TRBJ1-5; weak D call: TRBD1 (5 bases). Germline CDR1 LGHDT, CDR2 YNNKEL (reference sequence). V was pared by 5 bases and J by 4 bases, with 9 bases between. This CDR3 spans 13 amino acids. CDR3 sequence: CASSLQVNQPQHF. The CDR3 region has the DNA TGTGCCAGCAGCTTACAGGTAAATCAGCCCCAGCATTTT.

This clone was observed a single time. J is TRBJ2-3 and V is TRBV7-2; D may be TRBD1 (6 bases). CDR3 size: 14 residues. The ends were cut back, 1 base at V and 11 bases at J, with 16 bases in the middle. Germline loops: CDR1 SGHTA, CDR2 FQGNSA. The CDR3 sequence is CASSLGPYKGGQYF. CDR3 nucleotide sequence: TGTGCCAGCAGCTTAGGTCCATACAAAGGGGGGCAGTATTTT.

This chain uses TRBV7-9 with TRBJ1-2; 8 positions match TRBD1. V trimming: 1 base; J trimming: 5 bases; junction bases outside the gene matches: 6. The CDR3 is 15 residues long. CDR1 is SEHNR, CDR2 FQNEAQ, per germline (reference sequence). DNA for the CDR3: TGTGCCAGCAGCTTAGTCGACAGGGGCTTTTATGGCTACACCTTC. Translation gives CASSLVDRGFYGYTF.

The chain links TRBV3-1 (or the pseudogene TRBV3-2) to TRBJ1-3; D is perhaps TRBD1 (6 bases). This CDR3 is 16 amino acids long. Trimming left V 2 bases short and J 2 bases short, with 13 bases between. Germline assignment: CDR1 LGHDT and CDR2 YNNKEL (reference sequence). The CDR3 DNA sequence: TGTGCCAGCAGCCAATCGGACAGAGTCGCTGGAAACACCATATATTTT. Translated, it gives CASSQSDRVAGNTIYF.

J is TRBJ1-5 and V is TRBV19; D call uncertain. Germline V lookup: CDR1 LNHDA, CDR2 SQIVND (reference sequence). The CDR3 is made up of 17 amino acids. V lost 7 bases to trimming and J lost 0 bases, with 19 bases between them. The CDR3 sequence is CASTPSAAVYSNQPQHF. The CDR3 DNA sequence: TGTGCCAGTACTCCCTCAGCGGCAGTTTATAGCAATCAGCCCCAGCATTTT.

This clone has just one count. The chain carries TRBV3-1 (or the pseudogene TRBV3-2) and TRBJ1-6; 7 bases are a match to TRBD1. The junction had 8 bases not matched to a gene; V was cut back by 3 bases and J by 6 bases. CDR3 size: 16 residues. Germline assignment: CDR1 LGHDT and CDR2 YNNKEL (reference sequence). CDR3 nucleotide sequence: TGTGCCAGCAGCCATCTAGGCACAGGGGCTAATTCACCCCTCCACTTT. The encoded protein is CASSHLGTGANSPLHF.

The gene calls are TRBV7-9 and TRBJ1-2; possibly TRBD1 for D (5 bases). This CDR3 contains 16 residues. Between the trimmed V and J ends, which lost 7 bases and 4 bases, there was a span of 22 bases. Germline values: CDR1 SEHNR, CDR2 FQNEAQ (reference sequence). This CDR3 reads CASTKRGTAFGYGYTF. CDR3 DNA sequence: TGTGCCAGCACCAAACGGGGGACGGCGTTCGGCTATGGCTACACCTTC.

The chain joins TRBV27 to TRBJ1-2; D is perhaps TRBD1 (5 bases). V lost 7 bases and J lost 4, with 13 bases in between. Germline V lookup: CDR1 MNHEY, CDR2 SMNVEV (reference sequence). The CDR3 contains 13 residues. Here the CDR3 DNA reads TGTGCCAGCATGAGCCAGGGCTTCTATGGCTACACCTTC. It encodes CASMSQGFYGYTF.

CDR3 bases: TGCGCCAGCAGCTTGGCTAGTCTCGCGGACACCGGGGAGCTGTTTTTT. It translates to CASSLASLADTGELFF. The chain joins TRBV5-1 to TRBJ2-2; unclear D gene. The germline CDR1 and CDR2 sequences are SGHRS and YFSETQ. This CDR3 contains 16 residues. V shed 0 bases and J shed 3 bases, with 12 bases lying between them.

The chain employs TRBV5-5 and TRBJ1-2; no definite D call. Trimming removed 2 bases from V and 4 bases from J, with 6 bases in between. CDR1 and CDR2 from the germline V gene are SGHKS and YYEKEE (reference sequence). The CDR3 has 12 amino acids. This CDR3 is CASSFQFYGYTF. In DNA, the CDR3 is TGTGCCAGCAGCTTCCAGTTCTATGGCTACACCTTC.

This clone was counted only a few times. The V and J genes are TRBV19 and TRBJ2-7; maybe TRBD1 (5 bases). CDR1 is LNHDA and CDR2 is SQIVND in the germline V gene (reference sequence). The CDR3 spans 13 residues. V lost 1 base, J lost 8 bases, and 12 bases lay in between. CDR3 region: CASSIVAGSKQYF. For the CDR3, the DNA is TGTGCCAGTAGTATAGTCGCAGGGTCAAAGCAGTACTTC.